This TCR beta chain was captured in a study of Ad26.COV2.S vaccination and SARS-CoV-2 variants. Study-level background: Enrolled in COV1001, the donor was in the Ad26.COV2.S trial arm, which received the vaccine.

Repertoires were generated with immunoSEQ multiplex PCR, while TCRdb's copy carries only in-frame clones and drops some. The top ten clones hold approximately 2% of a sample with roughly 320,000 clones, about 86% of them seen once. As for treatment: around 19 received Ad26.COV2.S at low or high dose, single or two shots; about five received placebo; per-sample allocation not given. At day 63 after the first vaccine or placebo injection, samples were drawn. At a Boston site, the person donating was an adult of 18-55 years. The germline V gene has CDR1 SGHRS and CDR2 YFSETQ. V gave up 3 bases and J gave up 14 bases; unmatched junction bases: 6. There are 13 residues in the CDR3.

This TCR was sampled from a person between 18 and 65 years old who received the Ad26.COV2.S COVID-19 vaccine or a placebo. The sample consisted of peripheral blood, taken in a trial of Ad26.COV2.S vaccine versus placebo. The rearrangement joins TRBV5-1 to TRBJ2-3; 13 nucleotides align to TRBD2. The CDR3 DNA follows: TGCGCCAGCAGCTCGGTGACTAGCGGGGGGTGGTATTTT. Translated, it gives CASSSVTSGGWYF.